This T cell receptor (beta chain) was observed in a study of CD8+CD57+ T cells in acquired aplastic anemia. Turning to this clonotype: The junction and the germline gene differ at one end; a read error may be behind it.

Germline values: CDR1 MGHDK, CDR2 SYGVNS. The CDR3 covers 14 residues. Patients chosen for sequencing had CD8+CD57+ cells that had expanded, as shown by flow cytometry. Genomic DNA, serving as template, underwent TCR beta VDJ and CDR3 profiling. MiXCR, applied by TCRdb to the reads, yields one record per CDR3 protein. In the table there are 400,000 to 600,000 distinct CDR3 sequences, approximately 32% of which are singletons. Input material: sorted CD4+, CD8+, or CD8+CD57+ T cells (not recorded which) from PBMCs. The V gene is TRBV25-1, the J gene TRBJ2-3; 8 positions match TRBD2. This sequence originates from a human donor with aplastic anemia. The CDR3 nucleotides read TGCAGCGTTGAAGTAGCGGGGTGCACAGATACGCAGTATTTT. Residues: CSVEVAGCTDTQYF. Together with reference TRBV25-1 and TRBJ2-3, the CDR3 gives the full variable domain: EADIYQTPRYLVIGTGKKITLECSQTMGHDKMYWYQQDPGMELHLIHYSYGVNSTEKGDLSSESTVSRIRTEHFPLTLESARPSHTSQYLCSVEVAGCTDTQYFGPGTRLTVL.